The next 15 T cell receptor beta chains were all read from a single sample in a study of blood T cell repertoires in COVID-19. Generated by immunoSEQ multiplex PCR, the TCRdb table keeps only in-frame clones and is missing some. The sample lists around 70,000 clones; around three quarters were seen once. The sequenced sample consisted of peripheral blood. These receptors were obtained from a human donor in a cohort sampled during active COVID-19.

The genes are TRBV5-1 and TRBJ2-7; TRBD2 agrees at 9 bases. CDR3 length: 15 residues. V dropped 7 bases and J dropped 5; count of bases not matched to a gene: 13. The V gene's germline CDR1 is SGHRS and CDR2 YFSETQ. DNA for the CDR3: TGCGCCAGCGGTATAGCGGGAGACGGCAGAAACGAGCAGTACTTC. Translated: CASGIAGDGRNEQYF.

This clone occurred many times. The CDR3 region has the DNA TGTGCCAGCAGCTACCCGGGACTAGCGGACCAAGAGACCCAGTACTTC. Residues: CASSYPGLADQETQYF. The V call is TRBV5-8, the J call TRBJ2-5; 11 positions agree with TRBD2. The CDR3 spans 16 residues. Germline V CDR1 and CDR2: SGHTS, YDEGEE. The V and J ends lost 3 bases and 0 bases, in that order; junction bases with no gene match: 4.

J is TRBJ1-2 and V is TRBV4-2; D possibly corresponds to TRBD1 (5 bases). CDR1 is LGHNA and CDR2 is YNFKEQ in the germline V gene. V was clipped by 5 bases and J by 2 bases, with 15 bases between them. This CDR3 has 15 residues. The DNA of the CDR3 is TGTGCCAGCAGCGTAGGCCGGGGGGAAAACTATGGCTACACCTTC. Its protein product is CASSVGRGENYGYTF.

The chain recombines TRBV5-1 with TRBJ2-5; 14 nucleotides agree with TRBD2. Per the germline V gene, CDR1 is SGHRS and CDR2 is YFSETQ. The V and J ends lost 0 bases and 2 bases, in that order; junction bases with no gene match: 9. The CDR3 is made up of 19 amino acids. CDR3 residues: CASSLAGTSGSGPQETQYF. Written as DNA, the CDR3 is TGCGCCAGCAGCTTGGCCGGGACTAGCGGGAGCGGACCGCAAGAGACCCAGTACTTC.

The CDR3 DNA is TGTGCCAGCAGCTTTATGGAGGAGGAGACCCAGTACTTC. Translation: CASSFMEEETQYF. V usage is TRBV5-4 and J usage is TRBJ2-5, with TRBD2 as a possible D gene (5 bases). The CDR3 spans 13 residues. Per the germline V gene, CDR1 is SGHNT and CDR2 is YYREEE (reference sequence). The V end lost 2 bases, the J end lost 5 bases, and 10 bases lay between the germline ends.

The chain employs TRBV7-9 and TRBJ1-1; 9 nucleotides agree with TRBD1. Trimming took 3 bases from V and 3 from J; bases not matched to a gene: 8. The CDR3 runs 16 residues. Germline CDR1 is SEHNR and CDR2 is FQNEAQ (reference sequence). CDR3 DNA sequence: TGTGCCAGCAGCTTGAGATCGACAGGGGGTGACACTGAAGCTTTCTTT. Translating it yields CASSLRSTGGDTEAFF.

The gene calls are TRBV10-1 and TRBJ2-7; weak D call: TRBD1 (5 bases). Per germline, CDR1 WNHNN and CDR2 SYGVQD (reference sequence). Trimming left V 7 bases short and J 6 bases short, with 25 bases between. This CDR3 is built from 16 residues. The CDR3 bases are TGCGCCAGCAACTACCTCCAGGGCCCATGTCAACTCGAGCAGTACTTC. This sequence encodes CASNYLQGPCQLEQYF.

The genes are TRBV28 and TRBJ1-3; D not certain. The CDR3 sequence is 16 residues long. V lost 3 bases, J lost 2 bases, and 14 bases lay in between. Germline V gene lookup returns CDR1 MDHEN and CDR2 SYDVKM. The CDR3 sequence is CASSLARGGAGNTIYF. The CDR3 bases are TGTGCCAGCAGTTTGGCTCGGGGAGGCGCTGGAAACACCATATATTTT.

The V and J genes are TRBV12-5 and TRBJ1-4, with D uncertain. Trimming pared 2 bases from V and 3 bases from J, leaving 16 bases between. The CDR3 spans 17 residues. CDR1 and CDR2 (germline): LGHNT, FRNRAP. CDR3 sequence (DNA): TGTGCTAGTGGTTTGAAGGAGGCTTTAGGAGCTAATGAAAAACTGTTTTTT. Translating it yields CASGLKEALGANEKLFF.

The chain employs TRBV10-2 and TRBJ2-2, with 9 bases that match TRBD2. The V gene's germline CDR1 is WSHSY and CDR2 SAAADI. V lost 5 bases to trimming and J lost 1 base; unmatched junction nucleotides: 2. This CDR3 has 15 amino acids. In DNA, the CDR3 is TGCGCCAGCAGTTCAGCGGGAGGGAACACCGGGGAGCTGTTTTTT. This sequence encodes CASSSAGGNTGELFF.

This clone was recorded once. The chain has TRBV27 and TRBJ1-1, with a possible D match to TRBD1 (6 bases). Between the trimmed V and J ends, which lost 6 bases and 5 bases, there was a span of 13 bases. Germline-derived CDR1 and CDR2 are MNHEY and SMNVEV (reference sequence). This CDR3 is 13 amino acids long. CDR3 in amino acids: CASSLDRRTEAFF. CDR3 nucleotide sequence: TGTGCCAGCAGCCTCGACAGGCGGACTGAAGCTTTCTTT.

The rearrangement uses TRBV7-2 and TRBJ2-7; TRBD1 matches at 10 bases. CDR3 length: 15 amino acids. V lost 3 bases and J lost 4; bases outside the gene matches: 6. The germline V gene has CDR1 SGHTA and CDR2 FQGNSA. CDR3 coding DNA: TGTGCCAGCAGCTTTGAGACAGGGGGCCCGTACGAGCAGTACTTC. Amino acids: CASSFETGGPYEQYF.

This clone has at least ten counts. The chain links TRBV2 to TRBJ2-5; 12 bases match TRBD2. This CDR3 is built from 15 residues. The V gene's germline CDR1 is SNHLY and CDR2 FYNNEI. Trimming took 4 bases from V and 6 from J; bases not matched to a gene: 6. The CDR3 is CASSASTSGRKTQYF. The CDR3 region has the DNA TGTGCCAGCAGTGCAAGTACTAGCGGGAGGAAGACCCAGTACTTC.

Turning to this clone: The sample has other DNA sequences that encode this CDR3 too. The rearrangement joins TRBV6-1 to TRBJ1-4; TRBD1 might be the D (6 bases). The CDR3 is 14 amino acids. Looked up from germline, CDR1 is MNHNS and CDR2 is SASEGT. The germline V and J ends were trimmed by 1 base and 7 bases, with 10 bases remaining between them. The CDR3 loop reads CASSEGGLGEKLFF. CDR3 DNA sequence: TGTGCCAGCAGTGAAGGGGGGCTCGGTGAAAAACTGTTTTTT.

The chain joins TRBV4-2 to TRBJ2-7, with TRBD2 matching over 10 bases. The length of the CDR3 is 15 residues. Germline V gene data show CDR1 as LGHNA and CDR2 as YNFKEQ. V lost 0 bases, J lost 3 bases, and 2 bases stayed unmatched. CDR3 sequence reads: CASSQDGTSVYEQYF. Written as DNA, the CDR3 is TGTGCCAGCAGCCAAGACGGGACTAGCGTCTACGAGCAGTACTTC.